The 25 T cell receptor beta chains below come from one sample, sequenced in a study of early T cells in non-severe SARS-CoV-2 infection. MiXCR was run by TCRdb on the 5' RACE reads, yielding one entry per CDR3 protein. Of about 64,000 distinct CDR3 sequences in the sample, around 19% were seen once. Sequencing used whole blood, obtained at baseline. The receptors stem from an adult who was a healthcare worker with PCR-confirmed SARS-CoV-2 infection or an uninfected control (not recorded which).

This clonotype was seen repeatedly, ten times or more. The rearrangement uses TRBV25-1 and TRBJ1-4; no firm D call. The CDR3 is 15 residues long. V dropped 2 bases and J dropped 0 bases, with 7 bases sitting between them. Germline CDR1 is MGHDK and CDR2 is SYGVNS. The CDR3 DNA reads TGTGCCAGCAGTGAACGTAGTTCAACTAATGAAAAACTGTTTTTT. Its protein is CASSERSSTNEKLFF.

Only one count was recorded for this clonotype. This chain connects TRBV6-5 to TRBJ2-7, with TRBD1 as a possible D gene (5 bases). With 6 bases removed from V and 8 bases from J, the gap between germline ends came to 14 bases. This CDR3 has 12 amino acids. Germline values: CDR1 MNHEY, CDR2 SVGAGI. Here the CDR3 reads CASRTDTSKQYF. CDR3 nucleotides: TGTGCCAGCAGGACGGACACCTCCAAGCAGTACTTC.

V usage is TRBV6-2 or TRBV6-3 and J usage is TRBJ1-2, with 12 bases lining up with TRBD1. Losses at the gene ends were 4 bases for V and 6 bases for J; bases not matched to a gene: 6. This CDR3 is built from 15 residues. Germline CDR1 reads MNHEY; CDR2 reads SVGEGT. CDR3 in DNA: TGTGCCAGCAGTTCCGGGACAGGGGGCGCGAATGGCTACACCTTC. Encoded protein: CASSSGTGGANGYTF.

This clonotype was detected many times. The V gene is TRBV29-1, the J gene TRBJ2-2; 9 bases are a match to TRBD1. Germline trimming cut 6 bases from V and 4 bases from J; bases unmatched to any gene: 3. CDR1 is SQVTM and CDR2 is ANQGSEA in the germline V gene. The CDR3 extends over 13 amino acids. The CDR3 region is CSVETGGTGELFF. CDR3 coding DNA: TGCAGCGTGGAGACAGGGGGCACCGGGGAGCTGTTTTTT.

V usage is TRBV12-3 or TRBV12-4 and J usage is TRBJ2-1, with D perhaps assigned TRBD1 or TRBD2 (5 bases each). V lost 2 bases to trimming and J lost 8 bases, with 13 bases between them. The CDR3 length is 14 residues. Here the CDR3 reads CASSLQGPFDEQFF. CDR3 bases: TGTGCCAGCAGTTTACAGGGACCCTTCGATGAGCAGTTCTTC.

This clonotype has a handful of counts. This chain links TRBV6-6 with TRBJ2-7, with D tentatively TRBD1 or TRBD2 (6 bases each). The V end lost 7 bases, the J end lost 3 bases, and 16 bases lay between the germline ends. Per the germline V gene, CDR1 is MNHNY and CDR2 is SVGAGI (reference sequence). The CDR3 has 14 amino acids. The CDR3 coding sequence is TGTGCCAGCACCCGAGGGGGGAGCCACTACGAGCAGTACTTC. Protein product: CASTRGGSHYEQYF.

This clonotype was recorded once. The chain couples TRBV4-2 to TRBJ2-3; 10 bases align to TRBD2. J was trimmed by 7 bases and V by 1 base; bases with no gene match: 5. This CDR3 spans 15 amino acids. Germline CDR1 reads LGHNA; CDR2 reads YNFKEQ. CDR3 residues: CASSQGTSGIHTQYF. The CDR3 coding sequence is TGTGCCAGCAGCCAAGGAACTAGCGGGATCCATACGCAGTATTTT.

CDR3 in amino acids: CSVKNMNTEAFF. CDR3 sequence (DNA): TGCAGCGTTAAGAACATGAACACTGAAGCTTTCTTT. This chain uses TRBV29-1 with TRBJ1-1; D remains unclear. Trimming shortened V by 5 bases and J by 0 bases, and 7 bases separated the two germline ends. This CDR3 is 12 amino acids long. Germline V gene lookup returns CDR1 SQVTM and CDR2 ANQGSEA.

This clonotype was picked up many times. The chain combines TRBV20-1 with TRBJ1-6; 7 bases are shared with TRBD1. J was trimmed by 7 bases and V by 4 bases; bases with no gene match: 7. Per germline, CDR1 DFQATT and CDR2 SNEGSKA (reference sequence). There are 14 residues in the CDR3. DNA of the CDR3: TGCAGTGCTATACCGGGACAGCAGAATTCACCCCTCCACTTT. It encodes CSAIPGQQNSPLHF.

The J gene is TRBJ1-4, the V gene TRBV24-1, with a weak D call TRBD1 (6 bases). The CDR3 is 16 residues long. The V gene lost 3 bases and the J gene lost 8 bases, with 18 bases spanning the gap. Germline CDR1 reads KGHDR; CDR2 reads SFDVKD. The CDR3 bases are TGTGCCACCAGTGATCCGGCACGGGGGGCCGGCGAAAAACTGTTTTTT. Its protein product is CATSDPARGAGEKLFF.

This clonotype turned up a few times. The chain employs TRBV2 and TRBJ2-7; TRBD1 agrees at 10 bases. Germline CDR1 reads SNHLY; CDR2 reads FYNNEI. This CDR3 region has 15 residues. V dropped 3 bases and J dropped 4; count of bases not matched to a gene: 6. CDR3 sequence reads: CASSDSKGQGYEQYF. The CDR3 DNA is TGTGCCAGCAGTGACTCTAAGGGACAGGGGTACGAGCAGTACTTC. The complete variable domain, with remaining parts taken from reference TRBV2 and TRBJ2-7, reads EPEVTQTPSHQVTQMGQEVILRCVPISNHLYFYWYRQILGQKVEFLVSFYNNEISEKSEIFDDQFSVERPDGSNFTLKIRSTKLEDSAMYFCASSDSKGQGYEQYFGPGTRLTVT.

The V call is TRBV7-2, the J call TRBJ1-1; 8 bases fit TRBD1. The CDR3 is made up of 15 amino acids. The germline CDR1 and CDR2 sequences are SGHTA and FQGNSA. V was pared by 5 bases and J by 10 bases, with 15 bases of the junction left unmatched. CDR3 bases: TGTGCCAGCAGCATAAACGCCGGGACAGGACTAGTAGCTTTCTTT. It translates to CASSINAGTGLVAFF.

This clonotype was counted a few times. The chain links TRBV5-6 to TRBJ2-1; 7 bases agree with TRBD2. Germline values: CDR1 SGHDT, CDR2 YYEEEE. V trimming: 4 bases; J trimming: 0 bases; junction bases outside the gene matches: 13. This CDR3 contains 18 residues. The CDR3 bases are TGTGCCAGCAGCCCGACTACAGTAGCGGGTGACTCCTACAATGAGCAGTTCTTC. It is translated as CASSPTTVAGDSYNEQFF.

The J gene is TRBJ2-7, the V gene TRBV19, with D perhaps matching TRBD2 (6 bases). This CDR3 spans 18 amino acids. V dropped 1 base and J dropped 0 bases, with 19 bases sitting between them. From germline, CDR1 is LNHDA and CDR2 SQIVND (reference sequence). The DNA of the CDR3 is TGTGCCAGTAGTATAGGGTCGGAGGGCCACCCCAGCTCCTACGAGCAGTACTTC. Its translation is CASSIGSEGHPSSYEQYF.

The table lists this clonotype with a few counts. The genes are TRBV6-1 and TRBJ2-7; 7 positions match TRBD1. After removal of 6 bases from V and 0 bases from J, the junction contained 5 bases not matched to a gene. Germline V gene data show CDR1 as MNHNS and CDR2 as SASEGT. The CDR3 extends over 14 amino acids. CDR3 bases: TGTGCCAGCAGACCGGGACAGCTCTCCTACGAGCAGTACTTC. It specifies CASRPGQLSYEQYF.

There are many counts of this clonotype. The chain combines TRBV20-1 with TRBJ2-1; D is perhaps TRBD2 (5 bases). CDR1 and CDR2 from the germline V gene are DFQATT and SNEGSKA (reference sequence). Trimming took off 6 bases at V and 6 bases at J, with 21 bases between the two ends. The CDR3 has 15 amino acids. The CDR3 sequence: CSAPHAGGSINEQFF. Written as DNA, the CDR3 is TGCAGTGCGCCCCATGCGGGTGGTTCGATCAATGAGCAGTTCTTC.

This clonotype has only a few counts. This sequence joins TRBV6-2 or TRBV6-3 and TRBJ1-1, with 7 bases matching TRBD1. Germline assignment: CDR1 MNHEY and CDR2 SVGEGT. With V trimmed by 8 bases and J by 3 bases, 15 bases remained unmatched. The CDR3 is made up of 16 amino acids. DNA of the CDR3: TGTGCCAGCGTAGGAGGGGGCGCGGTGGTTGACACTGAAGCTTTCTTT. It translates to CASVGGGAVVDTEAFF.

In its sample, this clonotype was seen a few times. CDR3 region: CAISGRTGPTDTQYF. The CDR3 DNA reads as TGTGCCATCAGTGGAAGGACAGGGCCCACAGATACGCAGTATTTT. The chain has TRBV10-3 and TRBJ2-3; TRBD1 agrees at 8 bases. The CDR3 has 15 residues. Germline V gene sequence: CDR1 ENHRY, CDR2 SYGVKD. The V and J ends lost 4 bases and 2 bases, in that order; junction bases with no gene match: 5.

This clonotype was counted only a few times. The chain employs TRBV11-2 and TRBJ2-5; 14 nucleotides agree with TRBD2. J was trimmed by 4 bases and V by 5 bases; bases with no gene match: 6. The V gene's germline CDR1 is SGHAT and CDR2 FQNNGV. This CDR3 is built from 16 residues. The DNA of the CDR3 is TGTGCCAGCAGCCTGGGACTAGCGGGAGTCGGAGAGACCCAGTACTTC. This encodes CASSLGLAGVGETQYF.

This clonotype was counted between two and nine times. This chain links TRBV29-1 with TRBJ2-3, with TRBD2 matching over 8 bases. Germline loops: CDR1 SQVTM, CDR2 ANQGSEA. The V segment lost 6 bases and the J segment 6 bases; nucleotides outside the gene matches: 8. The CDR3 runs to 13 residues. The chain's CDR3 is CSVSVGGADTQYF. The CDR3 DNA reads TGCAGCGTCTCTGTCGGGGGGGCGGATACGCAGTATTTT.

In DNA form, the CDR3 reads TGTGCCACCAGCCCCTCCCCACATTTAACTGAAGCTTTCTTT. It specifies CATSPSPHLTEAFF. The chain employs TRBV15 and TRBJ1-1; no firm D call. Deletions cut 5 bases from V and 5 bases from J, with 15 bases between. The CDR3 runs 14 residues. In germline, CDR1 is LNHNV, CDR2 YYDKDF (reference sequence).

The chain links TRBV7-2 to TRBJ2-6; TRBD1 agrees at 9 bases. The junction had 7 bases not matched to a gene; V was cut back by 4 bases and J by 3 bases. The CDR3 sequence is 17 residues long. CDR1 and CDR2 (germline): SGHTA, FQGNSA. DNA of the CDR3: TGTGCCAGCAGCTGGGGACAGGGCAATTTTGGGGCCAACGTCCTGACTTTC. Amino acid sequence: CASSWGQGNFGANVLTF. The entire variable domain, with the rest obtained from reference TRBV7-2 and TRBJ2-6, is as follows: GAGVSQSPSNKVTEKGKDVELRCDPISGHTALYWYRQSLGQGLEFLIYFQGNSAPDKSGLPSDRFSAERTGGSVSTLTIQRTQQEDSAVYLCASSWGQGNFGANVLTFGAGSRLTVL.

This clonotype occurred a few times. The V gene is TRBV5-6, the J gene TRBJ2-5; weak D call: TRBD1 (5 bases). Germline V gene sequence: CDR1 SGHDT, CDR2 YYEEEE. Trimming pared 3 bases from V and 4 bases from J, leaving 10 bases between. This CDR3 spans 13 amino acids. CDR3 amino acids: CASSWGDRETQYF. CDR3 in DNA: TGTGCCAGCAGCTGGGGCGACCGAGAGACCCAGTACTTC.

The chain has TRBV2 and TRBJ2-2; weak D call: TRBD2 (5 bases). Trimming shortened V by 7 bases and J by 0 bases, and 15 bases separated the two germline ends. This CDR3 is 16 amino acids long. Germline CDR1 reads SNHLY; CDR2 reads FYNNEI. The CDR3 protein is CASTKVGAANTGELFF. CDR3 in DNA: TGTGCCAGCACTAAAGTGGGAGCTGCGAACACCGGGGAGCTGTTTTTT.

The rearrangement joins TRBV6-4 to TRBJ2-3, with TRBD1 identical over 8 bases. This CDR3 is 14 amino acids long. The germline CDR1 and CDR2 sequences are MRHNA and SNTAGT. V trimming: 0 bases; J trimming: 4 bases; junction bases outside the gene matches: 0. This chain's CDR3 is CASSDSQGADTQYF. The CDR3 DNA follows: TGTGCCAGCAGTGACTCACAGGGGGCAGATACGCAGTATTTT.